This T cell receptor (beta chain) was recorded in a study of T cell responses to AZD1222 COVID-19 vaccine. Study results and caveats: Donors, mostly white British, included more females; clonal diversity was possibly underestimated. After the peak T cell response, and only then, were repertoires sampled. Baseline seropositives among AZD1222 recipients totaled only five to seven. Epitopes outside B.1.351 and B.1.1.7 mutated regions reportedly drew nearly half of spike TCRs.

V gave up 1 base and J gave up 6 bases; unmatched junction bases: 4. This CDR3 has 15 amino acids. The germline CDR1 and CDR2 sequences are GTSNPN and SVGIG (reference sequence). Sequenced by immunoSEQ multiplex PCR; TCRdb stores in-frame clones only, minus some. The sample contains about 84,000 clones, 70% to 90% of which appear only once. As concerns this clone: Its antigen is still unknown.

The chain employs TRBV30 and TRBJ1-6; 9 bases match TRBD1. The specimen comprised peripheral blood, sampled on day 0 of AZD1222 vaccination. This receptor was obtained from an adult in good health. This CDR3 reads CAWSEGTGLNSPLHF. DNA for the CDR3: TGTGCCTGGAGTGAAGGGACAGGGCTTAATTCACCCCTCCACTTT.